This passage covers 25 T cell receptor beta chains from one sample sequenced in a study of blood T cell repertoires in COVID-19 (dated by TCRdb to 2019 to 2021). Libraries were prepared through the immunoSEQ multiplex PCR assay. Imported from immuneACCESS, the table was reduced by TCRdb to in-frame sequences with V and J called. These copies leave out some clones; in studies compared against another copy, an unresolved V gene accounts for under half, and the cause of the remainder is not known. The table for this sample lists about 44,000 clones; about 90% of them were counted only once. 1% to 1.5% of the sample rests with the top ten. Sequences were obtained from peripheral blood. The origin of the receptors is a woman aged 40 to 55 with acute or convalescent COVID-19.

The chain combines TRBV11-2 with TRBJ2-5; TRBD2 is a possible D gene (5 bases). Germline V gene lookup returns CDR1 SGHAT and CDR2 FQNNGV. The CDR3 is 15 residues long. V was shortened by 8 bases and J by 5 bases, with 21 bases between the two germline ends. The CDR3 DNA is TGTGCCAGCGGCCCGGGATTGAGCGTTCGGGAGACCCAGTACTTC. The encoded protein is CASGPGLSVRETQYF. The complete variable domain, with remaining parts taken from reference TRBV11-2 and TRBJ2-5, reads EAGVAQSPRYKIIEKRQSVAFWCNPISGHATLYWYQQILGQGPKLLIQFQNNGVVDDSQLPKDRFSAERLKGVDSTLKIQPAKLEDSAVYLCASGPGLSVRETQYFGPGTRLLVL.

This chain joins TRBV29-1 and TRBJ1-1; D is unclear. The CDR3 covers 11 residues. In germline, CDR1 is SQVTM, CDR2 ANQGSEA. The V and J ends lost 7 bases and 6 bases respectively, with 12 bases between them. In DNA, the CDR3 is TGCAGCGGTTCCCTTTCGGCTGAAGCTTTCTTT. It encodes CSGSLSAEAFF. The whole variable domain, remainder taken from reference TRBV29-1 and TRBJ1-1, is SAVISQKPSRDICQRGTSLTIQCQVDSQVTMMFWYRQQPGQSLTLIATANQGSEATYESGFVIDKFPISRPNLTFSTLTVSNMSPEDSSIYLCSGSLSAEAFFGQGTRLTVV.

This clone was counted a single time. The chain employs TRBV18 and TRBJ2-3; 9 bases are shared with TRBD1. Unmatched junction bases numbered 5, after V lost 6 bases and J lost 13 bases. The CDR3 is 11 amino acids. Germline V gives CDR1 KGHSH, CDR2 LQKENI. The CDR3 reads CASSLRDREYF. The CDR3 DNA sequence: TGTGCCAGCTCTCTCCGGGACAGGGAGTATTTT.

This clone was seen a single time. The genes are TRBV5-1 and TRBJ1-2; TRBD1 matches at 8 bases. The germline V gene encodes CDR1 SGHRS and CDR2 YFSETQ. Losses at the gene ends were 4 bases for V and 5 bases for J; bases not matched to a gene: 10. The CDR3 totals 15 residues. CDR3 nucleotide sequence: TGCGCCAGCAGCCCCGGACAGGGCCTCTATTATGGCTACACCTTC. This encodes CASSPGQGLYYGYTF.

This chain uses TRBV7-3 with TRBJ1-2; D uncertain. CDR1 and CDR2 (germline): SGHTA, FQGTGA. Trimming removed 3 bases from V and 8 bases from J, with 13 bases in between. This CDR3 is built from 13 residues. CDR3 sequence: CASSLDPGLGYTF. CDR3 bases: TGTGCCAGCAGCTTGGATCCGGGTCTCGGCTACACCTTC.

V usage is TRBV18 and J usage is TRBJ2-7; TRBD2 matches at 11 bases. The CDR3 spans 15 residues. CDR1 and CDR2 from the germline V gene are KGHSH and LQKENI. Losses at the gene ends were 2 bases for V and 5 bases for J; bases not matched to a gene: 5. The chain's CDR3 is CASSPGTSGFDEQYF. The CDR3 region has the DNA TGTGCCAGCTCACCAGGGACTAGCGGATTCGACGAGCAGTACTTC.

A word on this clone: At one end the junction does not follow the germline gene, possibly because of a read error. V is TRBV3-1 (or the pseudogene TRBV3-2) and J is TRBJ1-6; a weak D match, TRBD1 (6 bases). This CDR3 contains 14 residues. Germline-derived CDR1 and CDR2 are LGHDT and YNNKEL (reference sequence). CDR3 in amino acids: CASRQGSGGSPLHF. The CDR3 DNA follows: TGTGCCAGCCGCCAAGGTTCGGGGGGCTCACCCCTCCACTTT.

The V gene is TRBV11-2, the J gene TRBJ2-1, with D perhaps matching TRBD2 (6 bases). Between the trimmed V and J ends, which lost 6 bases and 0 bases, there was a span of 18 bases. The CDR3 is 17 residues long. Germline lookup yields CDR1 SGHAT and CDR2 FQNNGV. The CDR3 DNA sequence: TGTGCCAGCAGTTCCCGACTAGGGCAATACTCCTACAATGAGCAGTTCTTC. Protein product: CASSSRLGQYSYNEQFF.

This clone was observed a single time. The CDR3 nucleotides read TGTGCCAGCAGCCCGACGCAGGGATTGGGGACTAATGAAAAACTGTTTTTT. Translation gives CASSPTQGLGTNEKLFF. The chain employs TRBV7-9 and TRBJ1-4, with D possibly being TRBD1 (5 bases). There are 17 residues in the CDR3. Germline CDR1 and CDR2: SEHNR and FQNEAQ (reference sequence). V was pared by 5 bases and J by 2 bases, with 18 bases between.

The chain combines TRBV9 with TRBJ1-2, with unresolved D. This CDR3 region has 14 residues. Germline V gene sequence: CDR1 SGDLS, CDR2 YYNGEE. V was pared by 3 bases and J by 2 bases, with 11 bases between. The CDR3 bases are TGTGCCAGCAGCGGGGTTCGGGGAAACTATGGCTACACCTTC. Amino acid sequence: CASSGVRGNYGYTF.

V is TRBV5-1 and J is TRBJ1-2; 10 positions agree with TRBD1. V shed 4 bases, J shed 3 bases, and the junction held 3 bases outside the gene matches. Germline CDR1 is SGHRS and CDR2 is YFSETQ. The CDR3 runs 14 residues. The chain's CDR3 is CASSVGQGDYGYTF. CDR3 coding DNA: TGCGCCAGCAGCGTCGGACAGGGGGACTATGGCTACACCTTC.

The rearrangement uses TRBV6-6 and TRBJ2-7; 10 bases are shared with TRBD1. CDR1 MNHNY and CDR2 SVGAGI come from the germline V gene (reference sequence). The J segment lost 4 bases and the V segment lost 8 bases, leaving 5 bases of the junction unmatched. The CDR3 is made up of 13 amino acids. CDR3 coding DNA: TGTGCCAGCCTTCGGGACAGGGGTTACGAGCAGTACTTC. Its protein is CASLRDRGYEQYF.

This rearrangement joins TRBV5-1 to TRBJ2-7, with 10 bases matching TRBD2. Germline CDR1 reads SGHRS; CDR2 reads YFSETQ. Trimming cost V 3 bases and J 2 bases; bases outside gene matches: 11. The CDR3 runs 17 residues. Here the CDR3 reads CASSSNLLAGVTYEQYF. The CDR3 DNA follows: TGCGCCAGCAGCTCAAATCTTCTAGCGGGAGTTACCTACGAGCAGTACTTC.

The J gene is TRBJ1-2, the V gene TRBV7-2, with 7 bases matching TRBD1. The V gene's germline CDR1 is SGHTA and CDR2 FQGNSA. Trimming took 1 base from V and 7 from J; bases not matched to a gene: 3. CDR3 length: 13 amino acids. CDR3 bases: TGTGCCAGCAGCTTAGAACAGGGGTCTGGCTACACCTTC. Protein product: CASSLEQGSGYTF.

The rearrangement joins TRBV7-9 to TRBJ1-1; a weak D match, TRBD1 (5 bases). The CDR3 consists of 13 residues. The germline V and J ends were trimmed by 5 bases and 6 bases, with 13 bases remaining between them. The V gene's germline CDR1 is SEHNR and CDR2 FQNEAQ (reference sequence). In DNA form, the CDR3 reads TGTGCCAGCAGCCCGGGGGGACGACCTGAAGCTTTCTTT. It specifies CASSPGGRPEAFF.

This clone turned up a few times. Additional DNA sequences in this sample encode the identical CDR3. This chain connects TRBV28 to TRBJ1-2; D is perhaps TRBD1 (5 bases). Germline V gene lookup returns CDR1 MDHEN and CDR2 SYDVKM. The CDR3 covers 15 residues. Trimming removed 6 bases from V and 0 bases from J, with 14 bases in between. Written as DNA, the CDR3 is TGTGCCAGCAGCCCTACAGGACCTACTAACTATGGCTACACCTTC. Residues: CASSPTGPTNYGYTF.

The V call is TRBV29-1, the J call TRBJ2-7; D is perhaps TRBD1 (5 bases). V shed 7 bases and J shed 4 bases, with 17 bases lying between them. The germline gives CDR1 SQVTM, CDR2 ANQGSEA. The CDR3 covers 13 residues. The CDR3 nucleotides are TGCAGCGCAAAAGGGGTTTTCGATTACGAGCAGTACTTC. Protein product: CSAKGVFDYEQYF.

V usage is TRBV19 and J usage is TRBJ2-7, with 7 bases identical to TRBD1. The V segment lost 4 bases and the J segment 3 bases; nucleotides outside the gene matches: 9. The length of the CDR3 is 15 residues. CDR1 and CDR2 (germline): LNHDA, SQIVND (reference sequence). The CDR3 coding sequence is TGTGCCAGTAGTACCCTACGACAGGGCTACTACGAGCAGTACTTC. Protein product: CASSTLRQGYYEQYF.

J is TRBJ1-1 and V is TRBV29-1, with TRBD1 matching 9 bases. This CDR3 is built from 14 residues. Germline trimming cut 5 bases from V and 5 bases from J; bases unmatched to any gene: 9. Per the germline V gene, CDR1 is SQVTM and CDR2 is ANQGSEA. The CDR3 spells CSVQPQGAGTEAFF. The CDR3 DNA sequence: TGCAGCGTTCAACCACAGGGGGCCGGGACTGAAGCTTTCTTT.

The chain carries TRBV27 and TRBJ1-6, with D tentatively TRBD1 (5 bases). V dropped 6 bases and J dropped 14 bases, with 20 bases sitting between them. Per germline, CDR1 MNHEY and CDR2 SMNVEV (reference sequence). The CDR3 runs to 14 residues. The CDR3 DNA reads TGTGCCAGCAGCCGAGGTGACAGAACGAGTTCCCTCCACTTT. Its protein product is CASSRGDRTSSLHF.

The chain employs TRBV6-2 or TRBV6-3 and TRBJ1-5; D is unclear. The V gene's germline CDR1 is MNHEY and CDR2 SVGEGT. V lost 6 bases to trimming and J lost 0 bases, with 9 bases between them. The CDR3 has 14 amino acids. In DNA form, the CDR3 reads TGTGCCAGCAGCCAGACACTTAGCAATCAGCCCCAGCATTTT. Protein: CASSQTLSNQPQHF.

The table lists this clone with a count of one. The J gene is TRBJ2-1, the V gene TRBV12-3 or TRBV12-4; unclear D gene. Between the trimmed V and J ends, which lost 7 bases and 8 bases, there was a span of 12 bases. The CDR3 has 12 residues. CDR3: CASKNVAHEQFF. The CDR3 bases are TGTGCCAGCAAAAACGTGGCTCATGAGCAGTTCTTC.

The V and J genes are TRBV28 and TRBJ1-2; no clear D gene. V gave up 4 bases and J gave up 4 bases, with 10 bases separating them. Germline loops: CDR1 MDHEN, CDR2 SYDVKM. The CDR3 is 13 residues long. The CDR3 DNA is TGTGCCAGCAGTTCCACAGCAGCCTATGGCTACACCTTC. As protein: CASSSTAAYGYTF.

CDR3 coding DNA: TGTGCCAGCAGTAGACAGATCCAAGAGACCCAGTACTTC. Protein product: CASSRQIQETQYF. The chain combines TRBV27 with TRBJ2-5; maybe TRBD1 (5 bases). The CDR3 extends over 13 amino acids. The germline V gene encodes CDR1 MNHEY and CDR2 SMNVEV (reference sequence). The V and J ends lost 5 bases and 1 base respectively, with 8 bases between them.

The rearrangement joins TRBV27 to TRBJ1-4; 7 bases fit TRBD1. The J segment lost 7 bases and the V segment lost 4 bases, leaving 9 bases of the junction unmatched. This CDR3 region has 15 residues. Germline CDR1 reads MNHEY; CDR2 reads SMNVEV (reference sequence). This CDR3 is CASSSYDRVGEKLFF. CDR3 nucleotide sequence: TGTGCCAGCAGTTCATACGACAGGGTGGGTGAAAAACTGTTTTTT. Using reference TRBV27 and TRBJ1-4 for the parts outside the CDR3, the full variable domain is EAQVTQNPRYLITVTGKKLTVTCSQNMNHEYMSWYRQDPGLGLRQIYYSMNVEVTDKGDVPEGYKVSRKEKRNFPLILESPSPNQTSLYFCASSSYDRVGEKLFFGSGTQLSVL.